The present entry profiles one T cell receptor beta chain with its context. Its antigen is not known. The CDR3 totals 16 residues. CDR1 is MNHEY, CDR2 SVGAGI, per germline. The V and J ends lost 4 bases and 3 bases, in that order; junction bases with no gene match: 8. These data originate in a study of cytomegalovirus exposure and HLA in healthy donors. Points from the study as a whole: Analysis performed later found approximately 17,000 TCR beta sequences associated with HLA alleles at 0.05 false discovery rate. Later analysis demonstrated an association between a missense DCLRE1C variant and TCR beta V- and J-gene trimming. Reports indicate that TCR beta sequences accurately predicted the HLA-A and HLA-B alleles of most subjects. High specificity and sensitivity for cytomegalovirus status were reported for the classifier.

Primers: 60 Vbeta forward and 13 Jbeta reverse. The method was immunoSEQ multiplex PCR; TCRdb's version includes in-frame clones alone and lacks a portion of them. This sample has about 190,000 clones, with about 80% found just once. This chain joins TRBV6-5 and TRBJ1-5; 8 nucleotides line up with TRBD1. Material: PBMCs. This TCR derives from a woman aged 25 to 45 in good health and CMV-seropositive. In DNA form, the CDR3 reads TGTGCCAGCAGTTTATCTACAGGGGGGGACAATCAGCCCCAGCATTTT. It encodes CASSLSTGGDNQPQHF.